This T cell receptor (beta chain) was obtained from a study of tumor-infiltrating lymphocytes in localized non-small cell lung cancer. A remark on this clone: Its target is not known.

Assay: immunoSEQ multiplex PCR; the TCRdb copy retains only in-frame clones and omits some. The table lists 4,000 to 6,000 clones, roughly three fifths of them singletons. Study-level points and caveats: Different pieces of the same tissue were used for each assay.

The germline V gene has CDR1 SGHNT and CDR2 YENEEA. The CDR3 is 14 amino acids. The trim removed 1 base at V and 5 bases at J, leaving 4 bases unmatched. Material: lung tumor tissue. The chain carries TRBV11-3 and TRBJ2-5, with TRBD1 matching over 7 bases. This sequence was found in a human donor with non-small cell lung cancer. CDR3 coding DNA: TGTGCCAGCAGCTTAGCGACAGGGCCGGAGACCCAGTACTTC. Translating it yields CASSLATGPETQYF.